This entry features one TCR beta chain sequence. The data derive from a study of blood T cell repertoires in COVID-19. Per the original methods: The assay estimated nucleated cells by amplifying reference gene primers. The assay was immunoSEQ multiplex PCR, and TCRdb's table has in-frame clones only and misses some. V, J and clone size are taken as reported in that table, and D and trimming were inferred from the DNA itself. The top ten hold 0.62% of the sample, which has about 200,000 clones, 90% seen once. The CDR3 extends over 16 amino acids. Per the germline V gene, CDR1 is DFQATT and CDR2 is SNEGSKA (reference sequence). With V trimmed by 3 bases and J by 4 bases, 9 bases remained unmatched.

The TCR was taken from a man aged 45-60 years with acute or convalescent COVID-19. Sample: peripheral blood. This rearrangement joins TRBV20-1 to TRBJ2-1; 10 nucleotides align to TRBD1. The CDR3 coding sequence is TGCAGTGCTAGTCCCCCGACAGGGGGCTCGTACAATGAGCAGTTCTTC. Translation gives CSASPPTGGSYNEQFF.